The clone carrying this T cell receptor (beta chain) was detected many times. Its antigen is unidentified. This record belongs to a study of tumor-infiltrating lymphocytes in primary liver carcinoma. Making TCR beta cDNA involved approximately 0.5 ug total RNA and a constant-region primer. Employing slightly modified ARM-PCR, three nested multiplex PCR rounds were run, and these gave rise to the TCR beta libraries. Both of the initial two PCR rounds ran for nine to eleven cycles and employed TRBV1-TRBV30 forward primers alongside a C-beta reverse primer. TCRdb reprocessed the multiplex PCR reads via MiXCR and lists one record per CDR3 protein. The table shows fewer than 110,000 distinct CDR3 sequences, with around two thirds occurring only once. Without any cell sorting, about 18-30 mg of bulk tissue yielded co-extracted RNA and DNA. Primary liver carcinoma in the patients was surgically resected. Every one of the tumor samples had a viable tumor cell content above 75%.

General study findings and limits: The overlap of tumor-adjacent and tumor-blood pairs was smaller than that of tumor region pairs. Only about 8-25% of top clones showed up in all five tumor regions.

V gave up 4 bases and J gave up 4 bases; unmatched junction bases: 7. The CDR3 has 15 amino acids. Germline V gene sequence: CDR1 SGHNT, CDR2 YYREEE (reference sequence). The chain employs TRBV5-4 and TRBJ2-5; 10 bases align to TRBD1. This clonotype originated in a woman aged 55-69 years with primary liver carcinoma and hepatitis B virus infection. Input material: liver tumor tissue from sampling region 2. Subset given: tumor region T2, inferior pole. The DNA for the CDR3 is TGTGCCAGCAGCACTCCGACAGGGGGCATAGAGACCCAGTACTTC. It specifies CASSTPTGGIETQYF. The full variable domain, with the rest looked up from reference TRBV5-4 and TRBJ2-5, is ETGVTQSPTHLIKTRGQQVTLRCSSQSGHNTVSWYQQALGQGPQFIFQYYREEENGRGNFPPRFSGLQFPNYSSELNVNALELDDSALYLCASSTPTGGIETQYFGPGTRLLVL.